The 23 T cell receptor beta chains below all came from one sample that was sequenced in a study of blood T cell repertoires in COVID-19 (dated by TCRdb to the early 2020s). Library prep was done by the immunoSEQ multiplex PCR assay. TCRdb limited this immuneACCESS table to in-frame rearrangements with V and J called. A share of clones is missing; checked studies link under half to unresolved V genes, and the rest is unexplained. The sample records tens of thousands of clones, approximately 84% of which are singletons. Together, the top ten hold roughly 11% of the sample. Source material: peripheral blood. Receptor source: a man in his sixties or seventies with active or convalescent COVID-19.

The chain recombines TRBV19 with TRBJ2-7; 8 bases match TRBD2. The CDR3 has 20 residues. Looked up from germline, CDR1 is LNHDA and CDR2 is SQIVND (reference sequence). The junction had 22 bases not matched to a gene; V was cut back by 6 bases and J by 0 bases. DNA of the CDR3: TGTGCCAGTAGCGATCCCTCGTCTCTGGCGGGAGGCCCGAGCTCCTACGAGCAGTACTTC. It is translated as CASSDPSSLAGGPSSYEQYF.

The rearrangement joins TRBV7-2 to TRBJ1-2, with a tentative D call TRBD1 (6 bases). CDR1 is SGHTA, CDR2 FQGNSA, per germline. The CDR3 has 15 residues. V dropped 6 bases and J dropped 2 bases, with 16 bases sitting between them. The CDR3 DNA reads TGTGCCAGCAGTATCCGGACGGGACAAAACTATGGCTACACCTTC. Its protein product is CASSIRTGQNYGYTF.

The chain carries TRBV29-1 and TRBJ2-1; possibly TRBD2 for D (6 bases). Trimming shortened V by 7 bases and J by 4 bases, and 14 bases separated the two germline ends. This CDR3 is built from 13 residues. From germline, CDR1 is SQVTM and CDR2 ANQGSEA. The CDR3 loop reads CSAEWDSYNEQFF. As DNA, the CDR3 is TGCAGCGCAGAATGGGACTCTTACAATGAGCAGTTCTTC.

DNA of the CDR3: TGTGCCAGCAAAGGGGGAAATGAAAAACTGTTTTTT. Amino acid sequence: CASKGGNEKLFF. This chain uses TRBV28 with TRBJ1-4, with TRBD1 as a possible D gene (6 bases). With 7 bases removed from V and 5 bases from J, the gap between germline ends came to 8 bases. CDR1 is MDHEN and CDR2 is SYDVKM in the germline V gene. The length of the CDR3 is 12 residues.

CDR3 nucleotide sequence: TGTGCCAGCTCACCACCTAGCGGGAGGGCCTTCTACAATGAGCAGTTCTTC. Its translation is CASSPPSGRAFYNEQFF. The chain links TRBV18 to TRBJ2-1; 11 nucleotides line up with TRBD2. Losses at the gene ends were 0 bases for V and 3 bases for J; bases not matched to a gene: 4. This CDR3 is 17 amino acids long. The germline gives CDR1 KGHSH, CDR2 LQKENI.

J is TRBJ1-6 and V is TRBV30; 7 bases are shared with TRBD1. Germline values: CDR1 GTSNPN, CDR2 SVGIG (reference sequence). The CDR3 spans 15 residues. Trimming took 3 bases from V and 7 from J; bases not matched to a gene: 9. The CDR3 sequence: CAWRGKGQLNSPLHF. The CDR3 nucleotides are TGTGCCTGGAGAGGAAAGGGACAGCTAAATTCACCCCTCCACTTT.

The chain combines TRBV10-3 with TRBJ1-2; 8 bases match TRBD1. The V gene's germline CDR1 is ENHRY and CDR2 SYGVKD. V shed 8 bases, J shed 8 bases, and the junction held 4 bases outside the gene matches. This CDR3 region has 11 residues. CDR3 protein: CAIGTGGGYTF. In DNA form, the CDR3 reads TGTGCCATCGGTACAGGGGGAGGCTACACCTTC.

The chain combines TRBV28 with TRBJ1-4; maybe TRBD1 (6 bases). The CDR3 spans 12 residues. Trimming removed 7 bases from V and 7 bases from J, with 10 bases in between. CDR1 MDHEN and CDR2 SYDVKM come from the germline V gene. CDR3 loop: CASKTGSEKLFF. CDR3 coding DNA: TGTGCCAGCAAGACAGGTTCTGAAAAACTGTTTTTT. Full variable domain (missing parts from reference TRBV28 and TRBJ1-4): DVKVTQSSRYLVKRTGEKVFLECVQDMDHENMFWYRQDPGLGLRLIYFSYDVKMKEKGDIPEGYSVSREKKERFSLILESASTNQTSMYLCASKTGSEKLFFGSGTQLSVL.

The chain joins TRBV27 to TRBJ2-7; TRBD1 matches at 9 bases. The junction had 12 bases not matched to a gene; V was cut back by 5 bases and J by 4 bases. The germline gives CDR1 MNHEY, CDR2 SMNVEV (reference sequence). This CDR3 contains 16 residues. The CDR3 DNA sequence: TGTGCCAGCAGTCCCTACAGGGGGCGCGGGTCATACGAGCAGTACTTC. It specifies CASSPYRGRGSYEQYF.

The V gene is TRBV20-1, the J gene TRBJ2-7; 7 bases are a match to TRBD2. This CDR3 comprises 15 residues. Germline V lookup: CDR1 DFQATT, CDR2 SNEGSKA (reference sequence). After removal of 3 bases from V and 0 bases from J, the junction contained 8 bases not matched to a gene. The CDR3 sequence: CSASPLAGPSYEQYF. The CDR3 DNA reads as TGCAGTGCTAGTCCATTAGCGGGTCCCTCCTACGAGCAGTACTTC.

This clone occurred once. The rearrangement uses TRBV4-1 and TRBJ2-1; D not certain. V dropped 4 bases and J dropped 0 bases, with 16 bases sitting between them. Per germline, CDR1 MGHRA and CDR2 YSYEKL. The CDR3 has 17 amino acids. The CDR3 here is CASSPRTAPSSYNEQFF. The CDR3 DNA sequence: TGCGCCAGCAGCCCTCGTACAGCTCCGAGCTCCTACAATGAGCAGTTCTTC.

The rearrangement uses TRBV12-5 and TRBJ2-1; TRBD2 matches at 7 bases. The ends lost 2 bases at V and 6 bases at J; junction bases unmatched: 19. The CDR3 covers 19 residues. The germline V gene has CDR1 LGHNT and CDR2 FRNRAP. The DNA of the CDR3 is TGTGCTAGTGGTTTGCCGTACGACTTGAGGGAGGGCGTCATCAATGAGCAGTTCTTC. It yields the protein CASGLPYDLREGVINEQFF.

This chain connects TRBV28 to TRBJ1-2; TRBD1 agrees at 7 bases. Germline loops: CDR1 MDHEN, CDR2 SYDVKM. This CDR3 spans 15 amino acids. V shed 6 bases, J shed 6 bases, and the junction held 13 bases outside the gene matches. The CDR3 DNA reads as TGTGCCAGCAGGACGACCTACAGGGGAAGGAATGGCTACACCTTC. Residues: CASRTTYRGRNGYTF.

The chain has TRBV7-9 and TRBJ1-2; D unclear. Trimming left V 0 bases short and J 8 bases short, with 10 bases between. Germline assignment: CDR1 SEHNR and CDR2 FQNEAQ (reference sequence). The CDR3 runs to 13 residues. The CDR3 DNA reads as TGTGCCAGCAGCTTAGCCAGTGCTAGAGGCTACACCTTC. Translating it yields CASSLASARGYTF.

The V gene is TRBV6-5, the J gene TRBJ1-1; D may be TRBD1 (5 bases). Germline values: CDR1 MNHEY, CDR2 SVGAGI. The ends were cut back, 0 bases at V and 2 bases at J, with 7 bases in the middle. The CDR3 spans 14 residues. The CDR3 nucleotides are TGTGCCAGCAGTTACTCAGGGGATAACACTGAAGCTTTCTTT. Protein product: CASSYSGDNTEAFF.

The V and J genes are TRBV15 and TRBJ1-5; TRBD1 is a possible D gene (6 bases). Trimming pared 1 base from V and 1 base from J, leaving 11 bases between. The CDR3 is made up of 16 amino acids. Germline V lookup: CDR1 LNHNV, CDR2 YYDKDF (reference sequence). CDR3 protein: CATSRGARGSNQPQHF. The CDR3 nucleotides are TGTGCCACCAGCAGAGGAGCCAGGGGAAGCAATCAGCCCCAGCATTTT.

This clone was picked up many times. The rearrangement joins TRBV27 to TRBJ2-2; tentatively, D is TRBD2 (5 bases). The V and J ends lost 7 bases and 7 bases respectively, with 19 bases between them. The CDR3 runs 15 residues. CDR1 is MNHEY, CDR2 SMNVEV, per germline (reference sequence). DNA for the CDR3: TGTGCCAGCACCGGCCTTGGGAGTCCCGACGGGGAGCTGTTTTTT. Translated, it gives CASTGLGSPDGELFF.

CDR3 DNA: TGTGCCAGCAGCTCCAGGCGAAGTAGCGGGAGAACTGGTGAGCAGTTCTTC. Translation: CASSSRRSSGRTGEQFF. The chain recombines TRBV7-3 with TRBJ2-1, with 9 positions matching TRBD2. Germline V gene sequence: CDR1 SGHTA, CDR2 FQGTGA. This CDR3 contains 17 residues. V shed 4 bases, J shed 9 bases, and the junction held 16 bases outside the gene matches.

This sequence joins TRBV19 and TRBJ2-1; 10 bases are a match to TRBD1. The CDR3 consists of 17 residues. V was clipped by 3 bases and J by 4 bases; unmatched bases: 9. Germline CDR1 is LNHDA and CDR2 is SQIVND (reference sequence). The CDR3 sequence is CASSITFLGQGYNEQFF. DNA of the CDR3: TGTGCCAGTAGTATTACGTTCTTGGGACAGGGGTACAATGAGCAGTTCTTC.

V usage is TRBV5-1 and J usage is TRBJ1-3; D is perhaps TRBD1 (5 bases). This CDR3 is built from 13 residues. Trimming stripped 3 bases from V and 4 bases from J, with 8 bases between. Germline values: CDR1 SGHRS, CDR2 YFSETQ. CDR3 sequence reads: CASSSPGGNTIYF. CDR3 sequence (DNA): TGCGCCAGCAGCTCCCCAGGGGGAAACACCATATATTTT.

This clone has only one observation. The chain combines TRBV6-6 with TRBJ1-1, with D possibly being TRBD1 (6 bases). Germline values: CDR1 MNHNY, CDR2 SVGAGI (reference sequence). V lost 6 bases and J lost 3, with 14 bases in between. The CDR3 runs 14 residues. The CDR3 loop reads CASSPQGGYTEAFF. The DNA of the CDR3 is TGTGCCAGCAGCCCACAGGGAGGGTACACTGAAGCTTTCTTT.

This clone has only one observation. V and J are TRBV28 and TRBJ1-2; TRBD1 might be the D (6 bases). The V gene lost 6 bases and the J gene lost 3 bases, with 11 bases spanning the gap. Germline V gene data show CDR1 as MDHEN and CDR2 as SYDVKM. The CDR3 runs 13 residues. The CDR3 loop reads CASSPYRDYGYTF. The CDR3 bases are TGTGCCAGCAGCCCCTACAGGGACTATGGCTACACCTTC.

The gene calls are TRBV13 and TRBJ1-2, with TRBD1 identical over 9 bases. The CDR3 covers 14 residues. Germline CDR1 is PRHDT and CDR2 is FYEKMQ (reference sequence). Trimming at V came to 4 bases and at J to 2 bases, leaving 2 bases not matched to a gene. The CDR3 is CASSSGTGNYGYTF. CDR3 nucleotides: TGTGCCAGCAGCTCCGGGACAGGGAACTATGGCTACACCTTC. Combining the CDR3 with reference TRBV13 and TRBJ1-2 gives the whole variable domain AAGVIQSPRHLIKEKRETATLKCYPIPRHDTVYWYQQGPGQDPQFLISFYEKMQSDKGSIPDRFSAQQFSDYHSELNMSSLELGDSALYFCASSSGTGNYGYTFGSGTRLTVV.